Listed here are 8 T cell receptor beta chains from one sample, sequenced in a study of blood T cell repertoires in COVID-19. Sequenced by immunoSEQ multiplex PCR; TCRdb stores in-frame clones only, minus some. The data contain 300,000 to 350,000 clones, 87% of them seen just once; the ten biggest clones take up roughly 2.3%. Sequencing was carried out using peripheral blood. These receptors were taken from a man aged 18 to 30 with active or convalescent COVID-19.

The sample holds a few counts of this clone. The chain links TRBV4-1 to TRBJ1-2; D unclear. This CDR3 has 12 residues. Between the trimmed V and J ends, which lost 1 base and 9 bases, there was a span of 9 bases. Germline CDR1 is MGHRA and CDR2 is YSYEKL. CDR3 DNA: TGCGCCAGCAGCCAAGGAGCGGCCAGCTACACCTTC. It translates to CASSQGAASYTF.

The V gene is TRBV28, the J gene TRBJ2-1; 7 positions match TRBD1. The CDR3 is made up of 13 amino acids. In germline, CDR1 is MDHEN, CDR2 SYDVKM. V shed 5 bases and J 3 bases; nucleotides not matched to a gene: 1. The CDR3 DNA follows: TGTGCCAGCAGTGGGACAGACTACAATGAGCAGTTCTTC. Residues: CASSGTDYNEQFF.

The rearrangement links TRBV7-8 to TRBJ1-3; 9 bases agree with TRBD1. The CDR3 length is 17 residues. Germline V gene sequence: CDR1 SGHVS, CDR2 FQNEAQ. V gave up 0 bases and J gave up 4 bases; unmatched junction bases: 7. DNA of the CDR3: TGTGCCAGCAGCTTAGCGACAGGGGGTGCAGGCGGAAACACCATATATTTT. Amino acid sequence: CASSLATGGAGGNTIYF.

The gene calls are TRBV11-3 and TRBJ2-1; D is unresolved. V lost 2 bases, J lost 1 base, and 9 bases lay in between. The CDR3 sequence is 15 residues long. Germline-derived CDR1 and CDR2 are SGHNT and YENEEA. This CDR3 is CASSLSPLSYNEQFF. DNA of the CDR3: TGTGCCAGCAGCTTATCCCCCCTTTCCTACAATGAGCAGTTCTTC.

The chain uses TRBV9 and TRBJ2-3; D ambiguous. The CDR3 length is 15 residues. V lost 2 bases and J lost 2, with 12 bases in between. Germline CDR1 SGDLS, CDR2 YYNGEE. The CDR3 DNA reads as TGTGCCAGCAGCGTCGACACGGTCCCCACAGATACGCAGTATTTT. It translates to CASSVDTVPTDTQYF. Full variable domain (remainder filled in from reference TRBV9 and TRBJ2-3): DSGVTQTPKHLITATGQRVTLRCSPRSGDLSVYWYQQSLDQGLQFLIQYYNGEERAKGNILERFSAQQFPDLHSELNLSSLELGDSALYFCASSVDTVPTDTQYFGPGTRLTVL.

The V and J genes are TRBV29-1 and TRBJ2-1; D gene unclear. CDR3 length: 12 amino acids. V dropped 6 bases and J dropped 5 bases, with 11 bases sitting between them. Germline V gene sequence: CDR1 SQVTM, CDR2 ANQGSEA. The CDR3 here is CSVPGRDNEQFF. DNA of the CDR3: TGCAGCGTCCCTGGGCGCGACAATGAGCAGTTCTTC.

This clone has at least ten counts. V gene TRBV6-4 combines with J gene TRBJ2-6; no firm D call. This CDR3 spans 15 amino acids. Germline CDR1 and CDR2: MRHNA and SNTAGT. Trimming removed 3 bases from V and 0 bases from J, with 6 bases in between. The DNA for the CDR3 is TGTGCCAGCAGTGAATCCAACTCTGGGGCCAACGTCCTGACTTTC. Its translation is CASSESNSGANVLTF.

The V call is TRBV19, the J call TRBJ2-7; 9 nucleotides agree with TRBD2. CDR3 length: 15 residues. V was clipped by 8 bases and J by 5 bases; unmatched bases: 13. The germline V gene has CDR1 LNHDA and CDR2 SQIVND (reference sequence). The CDR3 DNA is TGTGCCAGTTCCAACCGAGCGGGAGGCCCCCACGAGCAGTACTTC. Translated: CASSNRAGGPHEQYF. The full variable domain, with the rest looked up from reference TRBV19 and TRBJ2-7, is DGGITQSPKYLFRKEGQNVTLSCEQNLNHDAMYWYRQDPGQGLRLIYYSQIVNDFQKGDIAEGYSVSREKKESFPLTVTSAQKNPTAFYLCASSNRAGGPHEQYFGPGTRLTVT.